This TCR beta chain emerged from a study of cytomegalovirus exposure and HLA in healthy donors. This CDR3 contains 13 residues. V gave up 0 bases and J gave up 12 bases, with 12 bases separating them. Germline V CDR1 and CDR2: LGHNA, YNFKEQ. Both 60 Vbeta primers and 13 Jbeta primers went into the PCR. Sequencing used immunoSEQ multiplex PCR; TCRdb keeps in-frame clones, though not all of them. The table lists some 170,000 clones, 65% to 80% of them singletons. The sequenced material came from PBMCs. The V and J genes are TRBV4-2 and TRBJ2-1; no clear D gene. This receptor was obtained from a man aged 18 to 29 in good health and CMV-seropositive. CDR3 nucleotides: TGTGCCAGCAGCCAAGAAGAGGCGCGGAGGCAGTTCTTC. It yields the protein CASSQEEARRQFF.